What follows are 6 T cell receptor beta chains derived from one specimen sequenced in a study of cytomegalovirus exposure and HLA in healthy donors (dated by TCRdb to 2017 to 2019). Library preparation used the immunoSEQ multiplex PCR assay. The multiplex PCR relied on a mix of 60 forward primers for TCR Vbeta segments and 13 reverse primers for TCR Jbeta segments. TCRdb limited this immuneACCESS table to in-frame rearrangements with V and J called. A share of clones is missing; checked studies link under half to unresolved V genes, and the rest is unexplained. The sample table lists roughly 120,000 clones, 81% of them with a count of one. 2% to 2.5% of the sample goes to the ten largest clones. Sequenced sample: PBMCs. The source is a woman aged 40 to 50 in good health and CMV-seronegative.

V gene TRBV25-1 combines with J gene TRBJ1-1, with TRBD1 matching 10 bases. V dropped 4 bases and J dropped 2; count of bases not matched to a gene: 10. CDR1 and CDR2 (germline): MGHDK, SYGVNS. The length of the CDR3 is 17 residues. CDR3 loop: CASSALKGTGVNTEAFF. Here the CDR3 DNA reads TGTGCCAGCAGTGCCTTAAAGGGGACAGGGGTTAACACTGAAGCTTTCTTT.

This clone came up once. CDR3 sequence: CASRPGLRQGRGPMNTEAFF. The CDR3, as DNA: TGCGCCAGCAGGCCGGGCTTAAGACAGGGAAGGGGGCCCATGAACACTGAAGCTTTCTTT. This chain joins TRBV5-1 and TRBJ1-1, with 7 nucleotides matching TRBD1. V lost 5 bases, J lost 0 bases, and 22 bases stayed unmatched. From germline, CDR1 is SGHRS and CDR2 YFSETQ. The CDR3 is 20 residues long.

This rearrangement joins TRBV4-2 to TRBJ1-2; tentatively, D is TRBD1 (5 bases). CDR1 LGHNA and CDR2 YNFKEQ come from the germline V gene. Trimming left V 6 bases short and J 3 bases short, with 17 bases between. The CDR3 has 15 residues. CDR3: CASRQGKGYDYGYTF. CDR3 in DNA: TGTGCCAGCAGGCAGGGTAAGGGATACGACTATGGCTACACCTTC.

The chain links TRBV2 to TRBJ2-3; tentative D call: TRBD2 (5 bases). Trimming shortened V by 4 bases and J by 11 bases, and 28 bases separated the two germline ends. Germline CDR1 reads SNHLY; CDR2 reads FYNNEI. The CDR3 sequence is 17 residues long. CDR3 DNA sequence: TGTGCCAGCAGTGGGGCCCGGGGAAGCAGATACACCCGAAGGCAGTATTTT. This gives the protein CASSGARGSRYTRRQYF.

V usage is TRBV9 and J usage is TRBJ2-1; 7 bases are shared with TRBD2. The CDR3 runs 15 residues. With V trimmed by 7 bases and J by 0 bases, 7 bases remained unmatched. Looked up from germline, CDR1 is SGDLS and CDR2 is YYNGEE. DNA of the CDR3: TGTGCCAGCCCCTGGCGCGGGAGCTCCTACAATGAGCAGTTCTTC. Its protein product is CASPWRGSSYNEQFF.

In nucleotides, the CDR3 is TGTGCCAGCAGTTCCCCCGGGACAGGGGCCGAGACCCAGTACTTC. Residues: CASSSPGTGAETQYF. V and J are TRBV6-5 and TRBJ2-5; TRBD1 matches 10 bases. The CDR3 loop spans 15 amino acids. J lost 5 bases, V lost 4 bases, and 7 bases had no gene match. CDR1 is MNHEY, CDR2 SVGAGI, per germline.